Reported below is one T cell receptor beta chain. The CDR3 sequence is 16 residues long. In germline, CDR1 is LGHDT, CDR2 YNNKEL (reference sequence). V lost 2 bases to trimming and J lost 2 bases; unmatched junction nucleotides: 4. TCRdb keeps only in-frame clones here, not all; method: immunoSEQ multiplex PCR. Seen here are over 250,000 clones, approximately 85% observed once, and the top ten hold approximately 11%. The data stem from a study of blood T cell repertoires in COVID-19. The sequenced sample was peripheral blood. The V call is TRBV3-1 (or the pseudogene TRBV3-2), the J call TRBJ1-5; 9 bases match TRBD1. The origin of this receptor is a woman in her 70s with acute or convalescent COVID-19. The chain's CDR3 is CASSQSQGARNQPQHF. As DNA, the CDR3 is TGTGCCAGCAGCCAATCACAGGGGGCCCGCAATCAGCCCCAGCATTTT.